The entry that follows covers one T cell receptor beta chain sequence. Sequencing used immunoSEQ multiplex PCR; TCRdb keeps in-frame clones, though not all of them. The table lists over 45,000 clones, around 85% of them singletons. This specimen belongs to a study of T cell changes during pregnancy in multiple sclerosis. The CDR3 spans 19 residues. Per germline, CDR1 SGDLS and CDR2 YYNGEE. V shed 2 bases, J shed 2 bases, and the junction held 12 bases outside the gene matches. The sample consisted of CD4+ T cells from peripheral blood mononuclear cells, taken in the third trimester of pregnancy. The J gene is TRBJ2-1, the V gene TRBV9; 11 nucleotides agree with TRBD2. The TCR comes from a female donor with multiple sclerosis, enrolled in a pregnancy study. The CDR3 protein is CASSVGGSGLAEPYNEQFF. In nucleotides, the CDR3 is TGTGCCAGCAGCGTGGGGGGTTCGGGACTAGCGGAGCCCTACAATGAGCAGTTCTTC.